This T cell receptor beta chain was obtained from a study of vaccination effects on CD4 cells after COVID-19. Trimming pared 4 bases from V and 7 bases from J, leaving 24 bases between. In germline, CDR1 is MNHEY, CDR2 SVGEGT. The CDR3 has 17 residues. Before sequencing took place, the ViraFEST assay used viral peptide pools to expand antigen-specific CD4+ T cells. CD4+ T cell isolation took place after 10 days of culture. Participants completed two doses of the BNT162b2 or mRNA-1273 vaccine. Vaccine recipients, nucleocapsid antibody negative, had no prior SARS-CoV-2 infection. Half the medium was swapped for IL-2 medium on days 3 and 7. Using immunoSEQ multiplex PCR, the repertoire was profiled, and TCRdb retains in-frame clones only, with some absent. The sample includes about 69,000 clones, just under 75% of them seen just once. This clone turned up a few times. Its antigen is not identified.

The sequencing here drew on CD4+ T cells from PBMCs cultured with HCoV-229E spike peptides, taken after COVID-19 vaccination. This clonotype was sampled from a human donor who received a COVID-19 vaccine. The chain is built from TRBV6-2 or TRBV6-3 and TRBJ2-3, with D possibly being TRBD2 (7 bases). In DNA form, the CDR3 reads TGTGCCAGCAGTTCCCCGTCGGGGGGCGCATCTCCCCATACGCAGTATTTT. As protein: CASSSPSGGASPHTQYF.